Each of the 28 T cell receptor beta chains below was sequenced from the same sample in a study of response to subunit inactivated influenza vaccine. In TCRdb, the RT-PCR reads were re-called with MiXCR into one record per CDR3 protein. Among more than 600,000 distinct CDR3 sequences listed, approximately 17% were seen once. Sample: PBMCs from blood, taken more than 4 days after vaccination. The receptors were gathered from a man over 45 who received an inactivated influenza vaccine.

This clonotype was seen only a few times. The chain combines TRBV12-3 or TRBV12-4 with TRBJ1-6; D remains unclear. This CDR3 spans 15 amino acids. V was cut by 6 bases and J by 10 bases, with 19 bases left in between. The CDR3 bases are TGTGCCAGCAGCCAACTGGGCCGAAGGTACTCACCCCTCCACTTT. Its protein product is CASSQLGRRYSPLHF.

This clonotype has more than one count but fewer than ten. The rearrangement links TRBV7-2 to TRBJ2-3, with 7 bases that match TRBD2. Germline V gene lookup returns CDR1 SGHTA and CDR2 FQGNSA. The J segment lost 7 bases and the V segment lost 2 bases, leaving 12 bases of the junction unmatched. The CDR3 contains 16 residues. CDR3 sequence (DNA): TGTGCCAGCAGCTTAAGTTGGGCTAGCGGATCATATACGCAGTATTTT. Encoded protein: CASSLSWASGSYTQYF. The variable domain in full, with the rest retrieved from reference TRBV7-2 and TRBJ2-3, is GAGVSQSPSNKVTEKGKDVELRCDPISGHTALYWYRQSLGQGLEFLIYFQGNSAPDKSGLPSDRFSAERTGGSVSTLTIQRTQQEDSAVYLCASSLSWASGSYTQYFGPGTRLTVL.

The J gene is TRBJ2-1, the V gene TRBV20-1; D gene uncertain. V shed 3 bases and J shed 8 bases, with 5 bases lying between them. CDR1 and CDR2 from the germline V gene are DFQATT and SNEGSKA (reference sequence). The CDR3 is made up of 10 amino acids. The DNA for the CDR3 is TGCAGTGCTAGTCTGTATGAGCAGTTCTTC. Translation: CSASLYEQFF.

This clonotype was picked up a small number of times. The gene calls are TRBV20-1 and TRBJ1-2; D is ambiguous. The V and J ends lost 6 bases and 7 bases respectively, with 18 bases between them. Germline lookup yields CDR1 DFQATT and CDR2 SNEGSKA (reference sequence). CDR3 size: 13 residues. The CDR3 reads CSAPTSYGVGYTF. The CDR3 nucleotides are TGCAGTGCCCCGACCTCCTACGGGGTTGGCTACACCTTC.

This clonotype was picked up a small number of times. The chain has TRBV20-1 and TRBJ2-2; D is undetermined. The ends were cut back, 0 bases at V and 2 bases at J, with 10 bases in the middle. In germline, CDR1 is DFQATT, CDR2 SNEGSKA (reference sequence). This CDR3 is built from 15 residues. The CDR3 sequence: CSARESGFNTGELFF. The CDR3 DNA is TGCAGTGCTAGAGAGTCGGGCTTCAACACCGGGGAGCTGTTTTTT.

The table lists this clonotype with a few counts. CDR3 in amino acids: CSVETRDSSYEQYF. CDR3 nucleotides: TGCAGCGTTGAGACCAGGGACAGCTCCTACGAGCAGTACTTC. The chain has TRBV29-1 and TRBJ2-7; 7 nucleotides align to TRBD1. This CDR3 is built from 14 residues. Germline CDR1 reads SQVTM; CDR2 reads ANQGSEA. V was clipped by 3 bases and J by 0 bases; unmatched bases: 5.

This chain links TRBV7-2 with TRBJ2-5, with 13 bases fitting TRBD2. V gave up 5 bases and J gave up 5 bases; unmatched junction bases: 11. The CDR3 covers 17 residues. The germline V gene encodes CDR1 SGHTA and CDR2 FQGNSA. The CDR3 spells CASSVFRTSGSRETQYF. In DNA, the CDR3 is TGTGCCAGCAGCGTATTCCGGACTAGCGGGAGTAGGGAGACCCAGTACTTC. Supplemented by reference TRBV7-2 and TRBJ2-5, the full variable domain reads GAGVSQSPSNKVTEKGKDVELRCDPISGHTALYWYRQSLGQGLEFLIYFQGNSAPDKSGLPSDRFSAERTGGSVSTLTIQRTQQEDSAVYLCASSVFRTSGSRETQYFGPGTRLLVL.

The genes are TRBV10-3 and TRBJ1-5; possibly TRBD1 for D (5 bases). The V end lost 0 bases, the J end lost 2 bases, and 11 bases lay between the germline ends. Germline CDR1 and CDR2: ENHRY and SYGVKD. CDR3 length: 16 amino acids. This CDR3 reads CAISESGGRGNQPQHF. The CDR3 nucleotides are TGTGCCATCAGTGAGTCGGGGGGACGAGGCAATCAGCCCCAGCATTTT.

This clonotype was seen only a few times. This sequence joins TRBV7-9 and TRBJ2-3, with D possibly matching TRBD2 (5 bases). Between the trimmed V and J ends, which lost 8 bases and 4 bases, there was a span of 13 bases. The CDR3 runs to 13 residues. Germline V lookup: CDR1 SEHNR, CDR2 FQNEAQ (reference sequence). Written as DNA, the CDR3 is TGTGCCAGCCGACTAAACGGGGCAGATACGCAGTATTTT. Protein product: CASRLNGADTQYF.

Comment on this clonotype: A much bigger clone sits one base away, suggesting this may be a read error. V usage is TRBV12-3 or TRBV12-4 and J usage is TRBJ2-7; 8 bases line up with TRBD1. CDR3 length equals 16 residues. CDR3 sequence reads: CTSSLARTGNEGEQYF. In DNA, the CDR3 is TGTACCAGCAGTTTAGCGCGGACAGGGAATGAAGGCGAGCAGTACTTC.

This CDR3 reads CSVGERGNGGSEAFF. The DNA of the CDR3 is TGCAGCGTTGGCGAGAGAGGAAATGGAGGGTCTGAAGCTTTCTTT. The V call is TRBV29-1, the J call TRBJ1-1; D gene uncertain. Trimming removed 4 bases at V and 6 bases at J, with 21 bases between. The CDR3 runs to 15 residues. Germline assignment: CDR1 SQVTM and CDR2 ANQGSEA.

The chain links TRBV7-2 to TRBJ2-7, with 11 bases lining up with TRBD2. The junction had 7 bases not matched to a gene; V was cut back by 5 bases and J by 7 bases. The CDR3 is made up of 14 amino acids. Germline CDR1 and CDR2: SGHTA and FQGNSA. CDR3 amino acids: CASSNSGRGGEQYF. The CDR3 nucleotides read TGTGCCAGCAGCAATAGCGGGAGGGGCGGAGAGCAGTACTTC.

The chain carries TRBV6-2 or TRBV6-3 and TRBJ2-5; TRBD2 matches 9 bases. V lost 0 bases, J lost 7 bases, and 18 bases stayed unmatched. CDR3 size: 19 residues. CDR1 MNHEY and CDR2 SVGEGT come from the germline V gene. CDR3 bases: TGTGCCAGCAGTTACTCGCTTGGTCTAGCGGGACCCGAAGCGGTGACCCAGTACTTC. As protein: CASSYSLGLAGPEAVTQYF.

The sample holds a few counts of this clonotype. The rearrangement uses TRBV20-1 and TRBJ2-7; D uncertain. CDR1 and CDR2 from the germline V gene are DFQATT and SNEGSKA (reference sequence). CDR3 size: 15 residues. Trimming cost V 2 bases and J 3 bases, with 17 bases left between them. CDR3 amino acids: CSARNPNGRSYEQYF. CDR3 nucleotide sequence: TGCAGTGCTAGAAACCCAAATGGACGCAGCTACGAGCAGTACTTC.

A few counts support this clonotype. This rearrangement joins TRBV29-1 to TRBJ2-5, with D perhaps matching TRBD2 (5 bases). The CDR3 consists of 16 residues. The germline V and J ends were trimmed by 0 bases and 0 bases, with 14 bases remaining between them. Germline V lookup: CDR1 SQVTM, CDR2 ANQGSEA. CDR3 protein: CSVEDVPSYYQETQYF. The CDR3 DNA reads TGCAGCGTTGAAGATGTTCCTAGCTATTACCAAGAGACCCAGTACTTC.

This clonotype was seen many times. The V gene is TRBV6-2 or TRBV6-3, the J gene TRBJ1-2; 8 bases are shared with TRBD1. CDR3 length: 11 residues. V trimming: 11 bases; J trimming: 6 bases; junction bases outside the gene matches: 5. The germline V gene encodes CDR1 MNHEY and CDR2 SVGEGT. The CDR3 is CAARTGNGYTF. The CDR3 region has the DNA TGTGCCGCACGGACAGGGAATGGCTACACCTTC.

V and J are TRBV5-1 and TRBJ1-2, with TRBD1 as a possible D gene (6 bases). This CDR3 contains 13 residues. Per the germline V gene, CDR1 is SGHRS and CDR2 is YFSETQ. V was pared by 4 bases and J by 7 bases, with 14 bases between. Here the CDR3 DNA reads TGCGCCAGCAGCCCCCCCGGGGGCCTTGGCTACACCTTC. Protein: CASSPPGGLGYTF.

The CDR3: CAISESLGATDTQYF. CDR3 bases: TGTGCCATCAGTGAGTCCCTGGGGGCAACAGATACGCAGTATTTT. The rearrangement uses TRBV10-3 and TRBJ2-3, with a weak D call TRBD1 (6 bases). From germline, CDR1 is ENHRY and CDR2 SYGVKD. The CDR3 totals 15 residues. V was clipped by 0 bases and J by 3 bases, with 10 bases between them.

This clonotype was seen many times. The chain has TRBV5-1 and TRBJ2-3; D is ambiguous. Trimming took 4 bases from V and 5 from J, leaving 11 bases between them. Germline V lookup: CDR1 SGHRS, CDR2 YFSETQ. The CDR3 runs to 13 residues. The CDR3 sequence: CASSDPILDTQYF. The CDR3 DNA reads TGCGCCAGCAGCGATCCCATCTTAGATACGCAGTATTTT.

This clonotype has more than one count but fewer than ten. The J gene is TRBJ2-3, the V gene TRBV10-3, with TRBD1 matching 10 bases. J gave up 4 bases and V 6 bases, and 7 bases lay outside the gene matches. The germline CDR1 and CDR2 sequences are ENHRY and SYGVKD. The CDR3 is 15 amino acids. DNA of the CDR3: TGTGCCATCAGGGGGGGCGGACAGGGGGCAGATACGCAGTATTTT. Translating it yields CAIRGGGQGADTQYF.

This chain connects TRBV11-2 to TRBJ2-5; the match to TRBD2 covers 7 bases. Trimming at V came to 0 bases and at J to 7 bases, leaving 14 bases not matched to a gene. In germline, CDR1 is SGHAT, CDR2 FQNNGV. There are 17 residues in the CDR3. CDR3 coding DNA: TGTGCCAGCAGCTTAGATAGGCGGGAGTATCGAACGGGGACCCAGTACTTC. It is translated as CASSLDRREYRTGTQYF.

The CDR3 DNA follows: TGTGCCAGCAGCTTTCGGCGGGAGTCAGATACGCAGTATTTT. This translates into CASSFRRESDTQYF. V gene TRBV7-6 combines with J gene TRBJ2-3, with 7 bases aligning to TRBD2. V trimming: 3 bases; J trimming: 4 bases; junction bases outside the gene matches: 4. The CDR3 spans 14 residues. In germline, CDR1 is SGHVS, CDR2 FNYEAQ.

The chain is built from TRBV6-5 and TRBJ2-2, with 11 bases lining up with TRBD2. CDR3 length equals 19 residues. V lost 2 bases to trimming and J lost 5 bases; unmatched junction nucleotides: 13. Germline CDR1 is MNHEY and CDR2 is SVGAGI. The DNA for the CDR3 is TGTGCCAGCAGTTACATGATCTTACTAGCGGGAGCGCGGACCGGGGAGCTGTTTTTT. Its translation: CASSYMILLAGARTGELFF.

This clonotype was detected once. This rearrangement joins TRBV29-1 to TRBJ2-5; no clear D. The CDR3 consists of 13 residues. Germline loops: CDR1 SQVTM, CDR2 ANQGSEA. The V end was cut by 5 bases, the J end by 4 bases, with 14 bases between. The CDR3: CSVRPPLTETQYF. For the CDR3, the DNA is TGCAGCGTTCGTCCCCCCCTGACAGAGACCCAGTACTTC. Full variable domain (missing parts from reference TRBV29-1 and TRBJ2-5): SAVISQKPSRDICQRGTSLTIQCQVDSQVTMMFWYRQQPGQSLTLIATANQGSEATYESGFVIDKFPISRPNLTFSTLTVSNMSPEDSSIYLCSVRPPLTETQYFGPGTRLLVL.

The chain couples TRBV7-2 to TRBJ1-4, with 7 bases matching TRBD1. The CDR3 sequence is 12 residues long. The trim removed 7 bases at V and 8 bases at J, leaving 4 bases unmatched. Germline V gene lookup returns CDR1 SGHTA and CDR2 FQGNSA. The CDR3 DNA sequence: TGTGCCAGCACCAAGGACAGGGAAAAACTGTTTTTT. Encoded protein: CASTKDREKLFF.

The chain is built from TRBV27 and TRBJ2-7, with 12 nucleotides matching TRBD2. Germline V gives CDR1 MNHEY, CDR2 SMNVEV (reference sequence). CDR3 length: 17 amino acids. The ends lost 4 bases at V and 4 bases at J; junction bases unmatched: 11. This CDR3 is CASSSPQPGLAGYEQYF. The CDR3 nucleotides read TGTGCCAGCAGTTCACCCCAACCGGGACTAGCGGGTTACGAGCAGTACTTC.

In this sample, this clonotype turned up a few times. This chain joins TRBV7-9 and TRBJ1-2; 7 nucleotides align to TRBD1. CDR3 length: 13 residues. CDR1 is SEHNR and CDR2 is FQNEAQ in the germline V gene (reference sequence). J gave up 8 bases and V 5 bases, and 8 bases lay outside the gene matches. CDR3 protein: CASSVQGVWGYTF. The CDR3 DNA sequence: TGTGCCAGCAGCGTCCAGGGGGTATGGGGCTACACCTTC.

This clonotype was detected only a few times. The junction does not match germline at one end; this may be a read error. The chain is built from TRBV29-1 and TRBJ1-2; 8 nucleotides agree with TRBD1. Germline values: CDR1 SQVTM, CDR2 ANQGSEA. This CDR3 comprises 14 residues. Written as DNA, the CDR3 is TGCAGCGTAGAAGGATACAGGGGGTCCTATGGCTACACCTTC. Protein: CSVEGYRGSYGYTF.